This T cell receptor beta chain was found in a study of CD8 T cells in Susac syndrome. Sequencing of TCR beta, carried out with a high-throughput approach, was applied to CD8+ and CD4+ T cells from the blood. TEMRA cells were FACS-enriched, and CD8+ and CD4+ T cells were isolated negatively. Germline values: CDR1 WSHSY, CDR2 SAAADI. CDR3 length equals 14 residues. V gave up 7 bases and J gave up 2 bases; unmatched junction bases: 4. The authors reverse transcribed about 0.5 to 1 ug RNA with random hexamers. immunoSEQ multiplex PCR amplified TCR beta CDR3 across 54 Vbeta, 13 Jbeta. One entry per CDR3 protein, called by TCRdb with MiXCR from the immunoSEQ multiplex PCR reads. The data show some 100,000 distinct CDR3 sequences, with 80% to 95% seen just once and over 0.12% held by the top ten.

The TCR originated in a human donor in good health. The material sequenced was CD4+ T cells from PBMCs. The chain carries TRBV10-2 and TRBJ1-5, with 8 nucleotides matching TRBD1. CDR3 in DNA: TGCGCCAGCAAAGGACAGGGCGGCAATCAGCCCCAGCATTTT. The encoded protein is CASKGQGGNQPQHF.